This T cell receptor (beta chain) was sequenced in a study of cytotoxic CD8 clonotypes in ibrutinib-treated CLL. This CDR3 spans 14 amino acids. Looked up from germline, CDR1 is SGHRS and CDR2 is YFSETQ. The ends lost 7 bases at V and 2 bases at J; junction bases unmatched: 6. TCRdb's table, derived via immunoSEQ multiplex PCR, lists solely in-frame clones and lacks some. Here the sample spans 55,000 to 85,000 clones, about nine tenths being singletons. The chain couples TRBV5-1 to TRBJ1-2; 9 nucleotides agree with TRBD1. The sequencing here drew on PBMCs, taken after 12 months of ibrutinib treatment. This clonotype was obtained from a human donor with chronic lymphocytic leukemia. The CDR3 DNA follows: TGCGCCAGCTCCCCAGACAGGGGGAACTATGGCTACACCTTC. Protein: CASSPDRGNYGYTF.